A single sample gave rise to the 12 T cell receptor beta chains below, sequenced in a study of spatial heterogeneity in lung cancer. TCRdb re-called the 5' RACE reads with MiXCR, one entry per CDR3 protein. The sample contains around 110,000 distinct CDR3 sequences, 10% to 15% of which appear only once. Stated time point: blood at routine non-recurrence follow-up after resection. Whole RNA from tumor, nontumor lung or frozen PBMC was sequenced unsorted. Specimen: PBMCs, collected at follow-up. The origin of the receptors is a male donor with early-stage non-small cell lung cancer.

The J gene is TRBJ2-1, the V gene TRBV6-4; TRBD2 is a possible D gene (6 bases). Per the germline V gene, CDR1 is MRHNA and CDR2 is SNTAGT. This CDR3 has 14 residues. The V end was cut by 5 bases, the J end by 6 bases, with 14 bases between. The DNA of the CDR3 is TGTGCCAGCAGTCCGGGGGATCTAGGCAATGAGCAGTTCTTC. Translation gives CASSPGDLGNEQFF.

This clonotype has at least ten counts. The rearrangement joins TRBV12-3 or TRBV12-4 to TRBJ2-7, with D perhaps being TRBD1 or TRBD2 (5 bases each). The V end was cut by 1 base, the J end by 1 base, with 17 bases between. This CDR3 is built from 17 residues. The CDR3 region is CASSLVGGRGQSYEQYF. The CDR3 coding sequence is TGTGCCAGCAGTTTAGTTGGGGGACGGGGCCAATCCTACGAGCAGTACTTC.

V is TRBV9 and J is TRBJ2-1; D is perhaps TRBD1 or TRBD2 (6 bases each). Looked up from germline, CDR1 is SGDLS and CDR2 is YYNGEE. This CDR3 comprises 16 residues. The V end was cut by 0 bases, the J end by 0 bases, with 10 bases between. This chain's CDR3 is CASSVGGADSYNEQFF. Here the CDR3 DNA reads TGTGCCAGCAGCGTAGGGGGGGCAGACTCCTACAATGAGCAGTTCTTC.

This clonotype showed up just a few times. The chain joins TRBV5-1 to TRBJ2-1, with D possibly matching TRBD1 (6 bases). This CDR3 is 14 amino acids long. CDR1 is SGHRS and CDR2 is YFSETQ in the germline V gene. V was trimmed by 3 bases and J by 5 bases, leaving 12 bases between them. The CDR3 loop reads CASSSGGRHNEQFF. In nucleotides, the CDR3 is TGCGCCAGCAGCTCTGGGGGCCGGCACAATGAGCAGTTCTTC.

The chain has TRBV28 and TRBJ1-5; 7 nucleotides match TRBD1. J lost 6 bases, V lost 7 bases, and 12 bases had no gene match. Germline CDR1 is MDHEN and CDR2 is SYDVKM. This CDR3 region has 15 residues. The CDR3 coding sequence is TGTGCCAGCATACCTGGGGGGACAGCCGGTCAGCCCCAGCATTTT. Amino acids: CASIPGGTAGQPQHF.

This chain connects TRBV12-3 or TRBV12-4 to TRBJ2-1; D ambiguous. The CDR3 loop spans 15 amino acids. Trimming took 4 bases from V and 0 from J, leaving 10 bases between them. This CDR3 is CASSWYLSSYNEQFF. In DNA, the CDR3 is TGTGCCAGCAGTTGGTACCTAAGCTCCTACAATGAGCAGTTCTTC.

Here the CDR3 reads CASSYTGGDNSPLHF. The CDR3 nucleotides are TGTGCCAGCAGTTATACAGGGGGCGACAATTCACCCCTCCACTTT. V gene TRBV6-6 combines with J gene TRBJ1-6; the match to TRBD1 covers 9 bases. This CDR3 spans 15 amino acids. The trim removed 3 bases at V and 7 bases at J, leaving 4 bases unmatched. Germline V lookup: CDR1 MNHNY, CDR2 SVGAGI (reference sequence).

This chain uses TRBV4-2 with TRBJ1-5; 8 bases fit TRBD1. The CDR3 sequence is 15 residues long. Germline-derived CDR1 and CDR2 are LGHNA and YNFKEQ. The trim removed 1 base at V and 7 bases at J, leaving 6 bases unmatched. The CDR3 loop is CASSQAGTGGQPQHF. The CDR3 DNA follows: TGTGCCAGCAGCCAAGCTGGGACAGGCGGGCAGCCCCAGCATTTT.

This clonotype has only a few counts. J is TRBJ2-3 and V is TRBV5-6; weak D call: TRBD2 (6 bases). The CDR3 spans 15 residues. Trimming removed 2 bases at V and 6 bases at J, with 16 bases between. Germline V gives CDR1 SGHDT, CDR2 YYEEEE. The CDR3 sequence is CASSFSAGGVDTQYF. In DNA, the CDR3 is TGTGCCAGCAGCTTCTCAGCGGGCGGGGTGGATACGCAGTATTTT. Based on the CDR3 plus reference TRBV5-6 and TRBJ2-3, the full variable domain is DAGVTQSPTHLIKTRGQQVTLRCSPKSGHDTVSWYQQALGQGPQFIFQYYEEEERQRGNFPDRFSGHQFPNYSSELNVNALLLGDSALYLCASSFSAGGVDTQYFGPGTRLTVL.

This clonotype was detected only a few times. The CDR3 here is CASSPGTGARFF. The CDR3 DNA is TGTGCCAGCAGTCCCGGGACAGGGGCAAGGTTCTTC. The chain uses TRBV12-3 or TRBV12-4 and TRBJ2-1, with 10 positions matching TRBD1. The CDR3 consists of 12 residues. The V gene end was trimmed by 5 bases and the J gene end by 15 bases; junction bases not matched to a gene: 7.

This clonotype showed up many times. V is TRBV5-6 and J is TRBJ1-1; TRBD1 is a possible D gene (5 bases). Trimming left V 2 bases short and J 3 bases short, with 17 bases between. This CDR3 contains 16 residues. Germline CDR1 and CDR2: SGHDT and YYEEEE. CDR3 region: CASSLKGRRWDTEAFF. In DNA form, the CDR3 reads TGTGCCAGCAGCTTAAAGGGACGGCGATGGGACACTGAAGCTTTCTTT.

On this clonotype itself: A read error may be the cause here, since a much bigger clone is one base away. The rearrangement uses TRBV7-8 and TRBJ2-6; no reliable D call. The CDR3 covers 16 residues. The V end lost 10 bases, the J end lost 2 bases, and 18 bases lay between the germline ends. CDR1 is SGHVS, CDR2 FQNEAQ, per germline. DNA of the CDR3: TGTGCCATCACCGGACGGTGCAAGGCTGGGGCCAACGTCCTGACTTTC. This sequence encodes CAITGRCKAGANVLTF.